This T cell receptor beta chain stems from a study of blood T cell repertoires in COVID-19. The CDR3 totals 16 residues. Trimming pared 3 bases from V and 6 bases from J, leaving 18 bases between. The germline V gene encodes CDR1 SGHRS and CDR2 YFSETQ. Using immunoSEQ multiplex PCR, the repertoire was profiled, and TCRdb retains in-frame clones only, with some absent. The sample contains approximately 270,000 clones, 80% to 95% of which appear only once. The sequencing sample was made of PBMCs or T cells enriched from blood (not recorded which). V gene TRBV5-1 combines with J gene TRBJ1-4, with D unclear. The receptor was derived from a man aged 40-49 years who had been exposed to COVID-19. In DNA form, the CDR3 reads TGCGCCAGCAGCTCAATGGACTTAACTGAGGATGAAAAACTGTTTTTT. Its protein product is CASSSMDLTEDEKLFF.